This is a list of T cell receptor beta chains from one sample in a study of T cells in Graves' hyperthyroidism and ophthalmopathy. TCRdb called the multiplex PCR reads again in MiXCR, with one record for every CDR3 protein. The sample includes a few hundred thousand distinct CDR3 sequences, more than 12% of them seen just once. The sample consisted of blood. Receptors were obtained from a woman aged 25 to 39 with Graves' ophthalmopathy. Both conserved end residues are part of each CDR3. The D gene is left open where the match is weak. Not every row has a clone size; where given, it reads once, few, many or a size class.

CASSLDRLEGTNSPLHF | TGTGCCAGCAGCTTAGATCGTCTGGAAGGGACTAATTCACCCCTCCACTTT | many | TRBJ1-6 | . | TRBV11-2
CASSLSGGAPGELFF | TGTGCCAGCAGCTTAAGCGGGGGGGCCCCCGGGGAGCTGTTTTTT | few | TRBJ2-2 | TRBD2 | TRBV7-3
CAWSEGGPGNTIYF | TGTGCCTGGAGTGAAGGGGGTCCTGGAAACACCATATATTTT | many | TRBJ1-3 | . | TRBV30
CASSRDGIEQYF | TGTGCCAGCAGCCGCGATGGGATCGAGCAGTACTTC | many | TRBJ2-7 | . | TRBV7-9
CASSFGSDTDTQYF | TGTGCCAGCAGCTTCGGCTCGGACACAGATACGCAGTATTTT | many | TRBJ2-3 | . | TRBV5-6
CASSEALRLGQETQYF | TGTGCCAGCAGTGAAGCGCTTCGCCTGGGGCAAGAGACCCAGTACTTC | many | TRBJ2-5 | . | TRBV2
CASSPRDRLYEQYF | TGTGCCAGCAGCCCCCGGGACAGGCTCTACGAGCAGTACTTC | . | TRBJ2-7 | TRBD1 | TRBV5-8
CASSRTGGRNSPLHF | TGTGCCAGCAGCAGAACAGGGGGCCGTAATTCACCCCTCCACTTT | many | TRBJ1-6 | TRBD1 | TRBV11-2
CASSTLESSEAFF | TGTGCCAGTAGTACGCTCGAGTCCTCTGAAGCTTTCTTT | . | TRBJ1-1 | . | TRBV19
CASSVDSSGGASDTQYF | TGTGCCAGCAGCGTAGACTCAAGCGGGGGGGCCTCAGATACGCAGTATTTT | few | TRBJ2-3 | TRBD2 | TRBV9
CASSSPGLAGPTDTQYF | TGTGCCAGCAGTTCTCCGGGACTAGCGGGGCCCACAGATACGCAGTATTTT | many | TRBJ2-3 | TRBD2 | TRBV6-1
CASSSQGGLAVGISTDTQYF | TGTGCCAGCAGCTCCCAAGGTGGGCTAGCGGTGGGAATCAGCACAGATACGCAGTATTTT | many | TRBJ2-3 | TRBD2 | TRBV5-8
CASRQPGTGGEQYF | TGTGCCAGTAGGCAACCCGGGACAGGGGGCGAGCAGTACTTC | . | TRBJ2-7 | TRBD1 | TRBV28
CASSPGRSYEQYF | TGTGCCAGCAGCCCGGGACGGTCCTACGAGCAGTACTTC | many | TRBJ2-7 | . | TRBV6-1
CASSEARQGGVNSYNSPLHF | TGTGCCAGCAGTGAAGCGCGACAGGGTGGGGTTAACTCCTATAATTCACCCCTCCACTTT | many | TRBJ1-6 | TRBD1 | TRBV2
CASSSIGTSGDNEQFF | TGTGCCAGCAGTTCGATCGGGACTAGCGGGGACAATGAGCAGTTCTTC | many | TRBJ2-1 | TRBD2 | TRBV12-3/TRBV12-4
CASSPEVGPRAYEQYF | TGTGCCAGCAGCCCGGAGGTGGGACCGAGAGCGTACGAGCAGTACTTC | many | TRBJ2-7 | . | TRBV28